The sequence of this T cell receptor (beta chain) was determined in a study of beta chain features in type 1 diabetes. Study as a whole: Sorted cells examined across all samples numbered more than 100 million. Study results and limitations: TCRB CDR3s from Type 1 diabetes patients were moderately but significantly shorter in all four CD4+ subsets. The naive, central memory and Treg TCRB repertoires of patients appeared to be more similar to one another than those of healthy donors. When cDNA is sequenced, cells with high TCR expression could be over-represented. Fewer insertions but more deletions were seen at VDJ junctions in type 1 diabetes patients.

As concerns this clone: Its target is unknown.

All of the isolated RNA was reverse transcribed, so expressed TCRB transcripts were sequenced. Repertoires were generated with immunoSEQ multiplex PCR, while TCRdb's copy carries only in-frame clones and drops some. The sample includes over 200,000 clones, roughly a tenth of them seen just once. The CDR3 is made up of 13 amino acids. From germline, CDR1 is SGHAT and CDR2 FQDESV (reference sequence). J gave up 7 bases and V 5 bases, and 6 bases lay outside the gene matches. The sample taken for sequencing was naive CD4+ T cells from blood. The receptor was isolated from a young man with type 1 diabetes. The chain combines TRBV11-1 with TRBJ1-1; 8 positions match TRBD1. The CDR3 spells CASSQSGQGEAFF. CDR3 nucleotides: TGTGCCAGCAGCCAAAGCGGACAGGGTGAAGCTTTCTTT.